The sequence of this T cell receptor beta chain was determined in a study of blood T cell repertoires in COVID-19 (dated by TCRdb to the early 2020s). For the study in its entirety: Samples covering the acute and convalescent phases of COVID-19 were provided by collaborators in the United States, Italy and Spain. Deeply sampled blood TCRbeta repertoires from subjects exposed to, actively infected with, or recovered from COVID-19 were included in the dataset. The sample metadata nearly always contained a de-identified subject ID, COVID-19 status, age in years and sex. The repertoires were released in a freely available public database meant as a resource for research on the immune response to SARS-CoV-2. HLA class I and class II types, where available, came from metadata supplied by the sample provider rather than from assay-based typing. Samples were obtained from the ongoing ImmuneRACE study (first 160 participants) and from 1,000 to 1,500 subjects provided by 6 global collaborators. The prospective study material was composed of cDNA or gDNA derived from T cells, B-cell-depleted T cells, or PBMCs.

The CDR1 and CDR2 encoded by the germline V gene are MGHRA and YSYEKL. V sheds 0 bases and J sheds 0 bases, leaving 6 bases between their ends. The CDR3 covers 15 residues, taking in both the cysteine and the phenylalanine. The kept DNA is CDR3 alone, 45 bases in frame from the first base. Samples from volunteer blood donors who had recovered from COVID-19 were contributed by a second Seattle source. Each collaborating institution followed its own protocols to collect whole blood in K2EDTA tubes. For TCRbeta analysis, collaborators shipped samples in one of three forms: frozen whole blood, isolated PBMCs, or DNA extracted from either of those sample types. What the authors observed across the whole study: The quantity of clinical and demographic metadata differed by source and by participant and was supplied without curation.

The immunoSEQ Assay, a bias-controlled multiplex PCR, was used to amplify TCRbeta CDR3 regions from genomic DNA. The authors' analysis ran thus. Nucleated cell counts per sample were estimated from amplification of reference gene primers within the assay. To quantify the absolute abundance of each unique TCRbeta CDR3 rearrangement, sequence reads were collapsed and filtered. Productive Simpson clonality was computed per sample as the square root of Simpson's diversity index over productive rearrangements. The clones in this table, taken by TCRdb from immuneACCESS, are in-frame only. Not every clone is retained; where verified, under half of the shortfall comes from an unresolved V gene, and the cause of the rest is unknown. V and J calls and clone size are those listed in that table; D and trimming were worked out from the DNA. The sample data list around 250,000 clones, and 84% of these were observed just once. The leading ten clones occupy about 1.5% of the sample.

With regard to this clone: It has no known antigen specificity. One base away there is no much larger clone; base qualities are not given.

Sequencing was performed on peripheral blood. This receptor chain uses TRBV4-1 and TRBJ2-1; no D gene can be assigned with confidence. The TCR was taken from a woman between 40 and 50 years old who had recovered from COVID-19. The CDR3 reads CASSQEFSSYNEQFF. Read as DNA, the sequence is TGCGCCAGCAGCCAAGAATTCAGCTCCTACAATGAGCAGTTCTTC.